Below are 5 T cell receptor beta chains sequenced from a single sample in a study of OX40 agonist ivuxolimab in advanced cancers. Libraries were prepared by immunoSEQ multiplex PCR; TCRdb keeps only in-frame clonotypes and omits some of them. The sample has some 62,000 clones, approximately 84% seen once. The source material was CD4+ or CD8+ T cells sorted from blood, sampled in a trial of the OX40 agonist ivuxolimab. These receptors all come from an adult with an advanced solid tumor such as melanoma, head and neck, liver or kidney cancer.

This rearrangement joins TRBV4-3 to TRBJ1-6; the match to TRBD1 covers 8 bases. The CDR3 extends over 15 amino acids. Per germline, CDR1 LGHNA and CDR2 YSLEER. The junction had 1 base not matched to a gene; V was cut back by 0 bases and J by 6 bases. CDR3 nucleotide sequence: TGCGCCAGCAGCCAAGATACAGGGGGTAATTCACCCCTCCACTTT. Its protein is CASSQDTGGNSPLHF.

The chain recombines TRBV7-9 with TRBJ2-5, with D unresolved. CDR3 length: 13 amino acids. The germline V gene encodes CDR1 SEHNR and CDR2 FQNEAQ (reference sequence). V lost 4 bases, J lost 3 bases, and 9 bases lay in between. The CDR3 is CASSSPPKETQYF. DNA of the CDR3: TGTGCCAGCAGCTCCCCCCCAAAAGAGACCCAGTACTTC.

The genes are TRBV27 and TRBJ2-3, with unresolved D. Germline-derived CDR1 and CDR2 are MNHEY and SMNVEV (reference sequence). V dropped 1 base and J dropped 0 bases, with 8 bases sitting between them. The CDR3 covers 15 residues. CDR3 in DNA: TGTGCCAGCAGTTTATGGGCAACGAGCACAGATACGCAGTATTTT. It encodes CASSLWATSTDTQYF.

The chain recombines TRBV14 with TRBJ1-1; possibly TRBD1 for D (5 bases). The V end was cut by 0 bases, the J end by 5 bases, with 16 bases between. Germline-derived CDR1 and CDR2 are SGHDN and FVKESK. The CDR3 sequence is 16 residues long. This chain's CDR3 is CASSQDLPGTGTEAFF. The CDR3 bases are TGTGCCAGCAGCCAAGATCTTCCAGGGACCGGAACTGAAGCTTTCTTT.

The count of this clone is one. The V gene is TRBV6-5, the J gene TRBJ1-2, with 11 bases identical to TRBD1. The V gene end was trimmed by 6 bases and the J gene end by 4 bases; junction bases not matched to a gene: 4. This CDR3 has 14 residues. CDR1 and CDR2 (germline): MNHEY, SVGAGI. The CDR3 bases are TGTGCCAGCAGCCTGGACAGGGGGCCCTATGGCTACACCTTC. It codes for CASSLDRGPYGYTF.